This T cell receptor (beta chain) stems from a study of radiotherapy plus CTLA-4 blockade in lung cancer. The V segment lost 6 bases and the J segment 2 bases; nucleotides outside the gene matches: 9. The CDR3 is 14 residues long. The V gene's germline CDR1 is SQVTM and CDR2 ANQGSEA. Repertoires were generated with immunoSEQ multiplex PCR, while TCRdb's copy carries only in-frame clones and drops some. Of just under 45,000 clones in the sample, 55% to 80% were seen once. For this clone: Its antigen is as yet unknown.

Study-level findings and limits: Expansion in blood of tumor-derived TCR clones was seen after radiotherapy plus ipilimumab.

This chain uses TRBV29-1 with TRBJ1-1; 7 bases fit TRBD1. Sample: peripheral blood, taken from a patient treated with radiotherapy plus ipilimumab. The TCR comes from a human donor with non-small cell lung cancer who had a partial response to radiotherapy plus ipilimumab. CDR3 in DNA: TGCAGCGTAAGATGGGCAGGGGGAAACACTGAAGCTTTCTTT. Its translation is CSVRWAGGNTEAFF.